What follows are 12 T cell receptor beta chains derived from one specimen sequenced in a study of T cell repertoires in cytomegalovirus infection. TCRdb analysed the reads with MiXCR anew, one entry per CDR3 protein. The table has roughly 250,000 distinct CDR3 sequences, 9% to 15% seen once. The sequenced material came from PBMCs. Source of these receptors: a human donor in good health (CMV status not recorded). Some clones in this sample may be carry-over from other donors' samples.

This clonotype has a single count. The rearrangement links TRBV3-1 to TRBJ2-7; tentatively, D is TRBD1 or TRBD2 (5 bases each). Germline V CDR1 and CDR2: LGHDT, YNNKEL (reference sequence). The CDR3 is made up of 16 amino acids. The germline V and J ends were trimmed by 7 bases and 1 base, with 20 bases remaining between them. The CDR3 DNA is TGTGCCAGCACCTCGGGACCGGCCAGATTATCCTACGAGCAGTACTTC. Its protein is CASTSGPARLSYEQYF.

The table lists this clonotype with a few counts. The chain combines TRBV12-3 or TRBV12-4 with TRBJ1-1; 10 bases are shared with TRBD1. The ends lost 6 bases at V and 5 bases at J; junction bases unmatched: 9. The CDR3 consists of 15 residues. The CDR3 nucleotides read TGTGCCAGCAGCCGTAGACAGGGGGCTAGTACTGAAGCTTTCTTT. It codes for CASSRRQGASTEAFF.

This clonotype has ten or more counts. CDR3 DNA: TGTGCCAGCAGCCTCGAGACTAGCGGGGGGAGTGAGCAGTTCTTC. It specifies CASSLETSGGSEQFF. The J gene is TRBJ2-1, the V gene TRBV7-2; 13 positions agree with TRBD2. The CDR3 sequence is 15 residues long. V gave up 5 bases and J gave up 9 bases; unmatched junction bases: 7. CDR1 is SGHTA, CDR2 FQGNSA, per germline. The complete variable domain, with remaining parts taken from reference TRBV7-2 and TRBJ2-1, reads GAGVSQSPSNKVTEKGKDVELRCDPISGHTALYWYRQSLGQGLEFLIYFQGNSAPDKSGLPSDRFSAERTGGSVSTLTIQRTQQEDSAVYLCASSLETSGGSEQFFGPGTRLTVL.

This clonotype appeared many times. The rearrangement uses TRBV7-3 and TRBJ2-1, with 8 nucleotides matching TRBD2. V was clipped by 2 bases and J by 5 bases; unmatched bases: 5. Germline CDR1 is SGHTA and CDR2 is FQGTGA. This CDR3 region has 15 residues. The CDR3 sequence is CASSLGGGLHNEQFF. CDR3 sequence (DNA): TGTGCCAGCAGCTTAGGCGGGGGGCTACACAATGAGCAGTTCTTC.

This clonotype showed up many times. The chain is built from TRBV5-6 and TRBJ2-5; 12 bases match TRBD2. J gave up 5 bases and V 4 bases, and 6 bases lay outside the gene matches. This CDR3 spans 15 amino acids. The germline V gene has CDR1 SGHDT and CDR2 YYEEEE. CDR3 DNA sequence: TGTGCCAGCAGCAAACTAGCGGGAGGAGGGGAGACCCAGTACTTC. Protein sequence: CASSKLAGGGETQYF.

This clonotype was recorded a few times. The chain carries TRBV25-1 and TRBJ2-7; the D gene could be TRBD1 or TRBD2 (5 bases each). Germline CDR1 MGHDK, CDR2 SYGVNS. CDR3 length: 14 amino acids. Trimming took 4 bases from V and 2 from J, leaving 12 bases between them. This CDR3 is CASSAPGPPYEQYF. CDR3 sequence (DNA): TGTGCCAGCAGTGCGCCGGGACCCCCCTACGAGCAGTACTTC.

Many counts were recorded for this clonotype. The gene calls are TRBV7-2 and TRBJ1-4, with D perhaps matching TRBD1 (6 bases). There are 17 residues in the CDR3. Trimming cost V 5 bases and J 3 bases, with 19 bases left between them. Germline V gives CDR1 SGHTA, CDR2 FQGNSA. The CDR3 region is CASSPRSRGSSNEKLFF. DNA of the CDR3: TGTGCCAGCAGCCCCCGCTCCAGGGGCAGCTCTAATGAAAAACTGTTTTTT. Using reference TRBV7-2 and TRBJ1-4 for the parts outside the CDR3, the full variable domain is GAGVSQSPSNKVTEKGKDVELRCDPISGHTALYWYRQSLGQGLEFLIYFQGNSAPDKSGLPSDRFSAERTGGSVSTLTIQRTQQEDSAVYLCASSPRSRGSSNEKLFFGSGTQLSVL.

There are many counts of this clonotype. The chain employs TRBV7-2 and TRBJ2-7, with a possible D match to TRBD1 (6 bases). V shed 7 bases and J shed 4 bases, with 11 bases lying between them. Germline V gene data show CDR1 as SGHTA and CDR2 as FQGNSA. CDR3 length: 12 residues. The CDR3 region has the DNA TGTGCCAGCACCGCGGACAGATACGAGCAGTACTTC. It encodes CASTADRYEQYF. Full variable domain (outside the CDR3, taken from reference TRBV7-2 and TRBJ2-7): GAGVSQSPSNKVTEKGKDVELRCDPISGHTALYWYRQSLGQGLEFLIYFQGNSAPDKSGLPSDRFSAERTGGSVSTLTIQRTQQEDSAVYLCASTADRYEQYFGPGTRLTVT.

This clonotype has a count of ten or more. The V and J genes are TRBV7-3 and TRBJ1-2; D uncertain. Germline CDR1 and CDR2: SGHTA and FQGTGA. This CDR3 is 15 amino acids long. Trimming cost V 2 bases and J 0 bases, with 10 bases left between them. The CDR3 loop is CASSLGPLANYGYTF. CDR3 sequence (DNA): TGTGCCAGCAGCTTAGGACCCCTAGCTAACTATGGCTACACCTTC.

This clonotype occurred many times. The chain is built from TRBV19 and TRBJ1-5; 10 bases align to TRBD1. J gave up 5 bases and V 8 bases, and 3 bases lay outside the gene matches. CDR1 is LNHDA, CDR2 SQIVND, per germline (reference sequence). This CDR3 comprises 13 residues. Written as DNA, the CDR3 is TGTGCCAGTTCGGACAGGGGGGATCAGCCCCAGCATTTT. This encodes CASSDRGDQPQHF.

The genes are TRBV11-3 and TRBJ2-3; 7 bases map to TRBD1. The CDR3 has 15 amino acids. The V gene end was trimmed by 4 bases and the J gene end by 6 bases; junction bases not matched to a gene: 10. Germline V lookup: CDR1 SGHNT, CDR2 YENEEA. Here the CDR3 reads CASSSPRQGRDTQYF. The DNA for the CDR3 is TGTGCCAGCAGCTCACCCAGACAGGGAAGGGATACGCAGTATTTT.

To note about this clonotype: A single base separates this from a much larger clone, so it may be a read error. Likely a read error: the CDR3 ends without its conserved phenylalanine or tryptophan. This chain connects TRBV7-2 to TRBJ2-5; no definite D call. CDR3 length equals 11 residues. With 7 bases removed from V and 1 base from J, the gap between germline ends came to 4 bases. Germline values: CDR1 SGHTA, CDR2 FQGNSA. In DNA, the CDR3 is TGTGCCAGCAACCTCCAAGAGACCCAGTACGTC. Protein product: CASNLQETQYV.